This paragraph reports one T cell receptor beta chain. Noted time point: blood at routine non-recurrence follow-up after resection. The CDR3 runs 13 residues. The data are from a study of spatial heterogeneity in lung cancer. TCRdb itself ran the 5' RACE reads through MiXCR, one entry per CDR3 protein. The sample lists fewer than 150,000 distinct CDR3 sequences, about a tenth occurring once. The source of this sequence is a female donor with early-stage non-small cell lung cancer. This chain uses TRBV21-1 with TRBJ2-7; the table calls TRBD1, which could not be checked here. TRBV21-1 is marked as a pseudogene. Sequencing was performed on PBMCs, taken at follow-up. The CDR3 nucleotides read TGTGCCAGCAACCCGGGACGATTATACGAGCAGTACGTC. This translates into CASNPGRLYEQYV.